A selection of T cell receptor beta chains follows, all from one sample in a study of cytomegalovirus exposure and HLA in healthy donors. The assay was immunoSEQ multiplex PCR, and TCRdb's table has in-frame clones only and misses some. The top ten hold over 9.5% of the sample, which has some 65,000 clones, 68% seen once. The material sequenced was PBMCs. These receptors all stem from a woman aged 25 to 45 in good health and CMV-seronegative. Each CDR3 is given with its conserved first and last residue. The order of the fields is J gene, V gene, clone size, D gene, CDR3 protein, CDR3 DNA. D genes are given only for firm matches. Clone size appears in some rows only: once, few, many, or a class for an expanded clone.

j_call: TRBJ2-7; v_call: TRBV5-1; clone_size: NA; d_call: NA; cdr3_aa: CASSQNTEQYF; cdr3_nt: TGCGCCAGCAGCCAGAATACCGAGCAGTACTTC
j_call: TRBJ2-5; v_call: TRBV9; clone_size: once; d_call: TRBD1; cdr3_aa: CASSPQIPRDRGAETQYF; cdr3_nt: TGTGCCAGCAGCCCACAGATCCCCCGGGACAGGGGCGCGGAGACCCAGTACTTC
j_call: TRBJ2-7; v_call: TRBV5-1; clone_size: NA; d_call: TRBD2; cdr3_aa: CASSFSGGAYEQYF; cdr3_nt: TGCGCCAGCAGCTTTAGCGGGGGGGCGTACGAGCAGTACTTC
j_call: TRBJ2-7; v_call: TRBV27; clone_size: NA; d_call: NA; cdr3_aa: CASSLTEGEQYF; cdr3_nt: TGTGCCAGCAGTTTAACCGAGGGAGAACAGTACTTC
j_call: TRBJ2-7; v_call: TRBV5-1; clone_size: once; d_call: NA; cdr3_aa: CASSLGRGITYEQYF; cdr3_nt: TGCGCCAGCAGCTTAGGACGGGGGATTACCTACGAGCAGTACTTC
j_call: TRBJ1-2; v_call: TRBV5-6; clone_size: NA; d_call: TRBD1; cdr3_aa: CASSSFGLDRVYGYTF; cdr3_nt: TGTGCCAGCAGCTCGTTCGGCCTGGACAGGGTCTATGGCTACACCTTC
j_call: TRBJ1-5; v_call: TRBV6-5; clone_size: NA; d_call: NA; cdr3_aa: CASRQKGVWNQPQHF; cdr3_nt: TGTGCCAGCAGACAAAAGGGGGTTTGGAATCAGCCCCAGCATTTT
j_call: TRBJ1-2; v_call: TRBV10-3; clone_size: few; d_call: TRBD1; cdr3_aa: CAISDSGQARDGYTF; cdr3_nt: TGTGCCATCAGTGACTCTGGACAGGCCAGGGATGGCTACACCTTC
j_call: TRBJ1-1; v_call: TRBV2; clone_size: few; d_call: NA; cdr3_aa: CASRDGQPNTEAFF; cdr3_nt: TGTGCCAGCAGGGATGGACAGCCGAACACTGAAGCTTTCTTT
j_call: TRBJ1-1; v_call: TRBV30; clone_size: NA; d_call: NA; cdr3_aa: CAWSVTTNTEAFF; cdr3_nt: TGTGCCTGGAGCGTTACAACGAACACTGAAGCTTTCTTT
j_call: TRBJ2-3; v_call: TRBV7-3; clone_size: NA; d_call: NA; cdr3_aa: CASSFSITDTQYF; cdr3_nt: TGTGCCAGCAGTTTCTCTATCACAGATACGCAGTATTTT
j_call: TRBJ2-7; v_call: TRBV30; clone_size: NA; d_call: NA; cdr3_aa: CAWSLEGPPTYEQYF; cdr3_nt: TGTGCCTGGAGCCTGGAGGGACCGCCCACCTACGAGCAGTACTTC
j_call: TRBJ2-1; v_call: TRBV15; clone_size: NA; d_call: NA; cdr3_aa: CATSRMTGYSYNEQFF; cdr3_nt: TGTGCCACCAGCAGAATGACAGGCTACTCCTACAATGAGCAGTTCTTC
j_call: TRBJ1-1; v_call: TRBV7-9; clone_size: NA; d_call: NA; cdr3_aa: CASSFPAGKLTNTEAFF; cdr3_nt: TGTGCCAGCAGCTTTCCCGCGGGCAAGTTAACGAACACTGAAGCTTTCTTT
j_call: TRBJ2-1; v_call: TRBV10-3; clone_size: NA; d_call: TRBD1; cdr3_aa: CAISQGADNEQFF; cdr3_nt: TGTGCCATCAGTCAGGGGGCCGACAATGAGCAGTTCTTC
j_call: TRBJ1-1; v_call: TRBV9; clone_size: NA; d_call: TRBD1; cdr3_aa: CASSVGTGRNTEAFF; cdr3_nt: TGTGCCAGCAGCGTGGGGACAGGGAGGAACACTGAAGCTTTCTTT
j_call: TRBJ1-1; v_call: TRBV9; clone_size: NA; d_call: NA; cdr3_aa: CASSGGVKGDTEAFF; cdr3_nt: TGTGCCAGCAGCGGGGGCGTCAAGGGGGACACTGAAGCTTTCTTT
j_call: TRBJ1-1; v_call: TRBV2; clone_size: NA; d_call: NA; cdr3_aa: CASSDGGRETEAFF; cdr3_nt: TGTGCCAGCAGTGATGGGGGGCGGGAGACTGAAGCTTTCTTT
j_call: TRBJ2-3; v_call: TRBV28; clone_size: NA; d_call: TRBD1; cdr3_aa: CASMRTGATDTQYF; cdr3_nt: TGTGCCAGCATGAGGACAGGGGCGACAGATACGCAGTATTTT
j_call: TRBJ2-3; v_call: TRBV6-4; clone_size: NA; d_call: TRBD2; cdr3_aa: CASSDDTSGVDTQYF; cdr3_nt: TGTGCCAGCAGTGACGATACTAGCGGGGTCGATACGCAGTATTTT
j_call: TRBJ2-6; v_call: TRBV7-3; clone_size: NA; d_call: NA; cdr3_aa: CASSLSGSGANVLTF; cdr3_nt: TGTGCCAGCAGCTTATCGGGGTCTGGGGCCAACGTCCTGACTTTC
j_call: TRBJ2-3; v_call: TRBV27; clone_size: NA; d_call: TRBD1; cdr3_aa: CASSLQLDRGPVTDTQYF; cdr3_nt: TGTGCCAGCAGTCTTCAGCTGGACAGGGGGCCAGTCACAGATACGCAGTATTTT
j_call: TRBJ1-2; v_call: TRBV5-1; clone_size: few; d_call: NA; cdr3_aa: CASSISTGGGAGYGYTF; cdr3_nt: TGCGCCAGCAGTATCTCGACAGGCGGGGGGGCTGGCTATGGCTACACCTTC
j_call: TRBJ2-7; v_call: TRBV6-5; clone_size: few; d_call: TRBD1; cdr3_aa: CASSRRGQFSYEQYF; cdr3_nt: TGTGCCAGCAGCCGAAGGGGACAGTTCTCCTACGAGCAGTACTTC
j_call: TRBJ2-1; v_call: TRBV15; clone_size: once; d_call: TRBD2; cdr3_aa: CATSPHPGGIVNEQFF; cdr3_nt: TGTGCCACCAGCCCCCACCCGGGGGGTATAGTCAATGAGCAGTTCTTC
j_call: TRBJ2-3; v_call: TRBV6-4; clone_size: few; d_call: TRBD2; cdr3_aa: CASSNGGATDTQYF; cdr3_nt: TGTGCCAGCAGTAACGGGGGGGCAACAGATACGCAGTATTTT
j_call: TRBJ2-6; v_call: TRBV4-3; clone_size: few; d_call: NA; cdr3_aa: CASSQVSSGANVLTF; cdr3_nt: TGCGCCAGCAGCCAAGTTAGCTCTGGGGCCAACGTCCTGACTTTC
j_call: TRBJ1-6; v_call: TRBV5-1; clone_size: NA; d_call: NA; cdr3_aa: CASSSTGDNSPLHF; cdr3_nt: TGCGCCAGCAGCTCGACAGGTGACAATTCACCCCTCCACTTT
j_call: TRBJ1-4; v_call: TRBV4-2; clone_size: NA; d_call: TRBD1; cdr3_aa: CASSPLGTENEKLFF; cdr3_nt: TGTGCCAGCAGCCCTCTCGGGACAGAAAATGAAAAACTGTTTTTT
j_call: TRBJ2-3; v_call: TRBV2; clone_size: NA; d_call: NA; cdr3_aa: CASSMRDTDTQYF; cdr3_nt: TGTGCCAGCAGTATGAGAGACACAGATACGCAGTATTTT
j_call: TRBJ2-1; v_call: TRBV6-6; clone_size: NA; d_call: TRBD2; cdr3_aa: CASRNSGGASYNEQFF; cdr3_nt: TGTGCCAGCAGAAATAGCGGGGGGGCCTCCTACAATGAGCAGTTCTTC
j_call: TRBJ1-1; v_call: TRBV9; clone_size: NA; d_call: NA; cdr3_aa: CASSVGTEGTEAFF; cdr3_nt: TGTGCCAGCAGCGTAGGGACAGAAGGCACTGAAGCTTTCTTT
j_call: TRBJ2-7; v_call: TRBV7-2; clone_size: NA; d_call: TRBD1; cdr3_aa: CASSEDRGVYEQYF; cdr3_nt: TGTGCCAGCAGCGAAGACAGGGGAGTTTACGAGCAGTACTTC
j_call: TRBJ2-7; v_call: TRBV5-1; clone_size: NA; d_call: TRBD1; cdr3_aa: CASSLTGQGSSYEQYF; cdr3_nt: TGCGCCAGCAGCTTGACGGGACAGGGCTCCTCCTACGAGCAGTACTTC
j_call: TRBJ2-1; v_call: TRBV29-1; clone_size: NA; d_call: TRBD1; cdr3_aa: CSVETDRPLSNYNEQFF; cdr3_nt: TGCAGCGTTGAAACGGACAGGCCTTTATCGAACTACAATGAGCAGTTCTTC
j_call: TRBJ1-1; v_call: TRBV7-9; clone_size: NA; d_call: TRBD1; cdr3_aa: CASSQLQGDEEAFF; cdr3_nt: TGTGCCAGCAGCCAATTACAGGGGGATGAGGAAGCTTTCTTT
j_call: TRBJ1-2; v_call: TRBV6-1; clone_size: few; d_call: TRBD1; cdr3_aa: CASSEGRKWDRGLGYTF; cdr3_nt: TGTGCCAGCAGTGAAGGCCGCAAGTGGGACAGGGGGCTTGGCTACACCTTC
j_call: TRBJ1-6; v_call: TRBV6-5; clone_size: NA; d_call: NA; cdr3_aa: CASTYLQRDNSPLHF; cdr3_nt: TGTGCCAGCACTTACCTACAGAGAGATAATTCACCCCTCCACTTT
j_call: TRBJ2-1; v_call: TRBV28; clone_size: few; d_call: TRBD2; cdr3_aa: CASRTLAGGYNEQFF; cdr3_nt: TGTGCCAGCAGAACACTAGCGGGGGGGTACAATGAGCAGTTCTTC
j_call: TRBJ2-7; v_call: TRBV5-1; clone_size: NA; d_call: TRBD1; cdr3_aa: CASSKERDRGSEQYF; cdr3_nt: TGCGCCAGCAGCAAAGAACGGGACAGAGGAAGCGAGCAGTACTTC
j_call: TRBJ2-7; v_call: TRBV5-1; clone_size: NA; d_call: NA; cdr3_aa: CASSLSGVSYEQYF; cdr3_nt: TGCGCCAGCAGCTTATCCGGGGTGTCCTACGAGCAGTACTTC
j_call: TRBJ2-6; v_call: TRBV7-2; clone_size: NA; d_call: NA; cdr3_aa: CASSPEVSGANVLTF; cdr3_nt: TGTGCCAGCAGCCCCGAGGTCTCTGGGGCCAACGTCCTGACTTTC
j_call: TRBJ2-5; v_call: TRBV7-7; clone_size: NA; d_call: TRBD1; cdr3_aa: CASSPRGLQETQYF; cdr3_nt: TGTGCCAGCAGCCCCAGGGGGCTGCAAGAGACCCAGTACTTC
j_call: TRBJ1-5; v_call: TRBV2; clone_size: NA; d_call: TRBD1; cdr3_aa: CASSPGTDSNQPQHF; cdr3_nt: TGTGCCAGCAGTCCCGGGACAGATAGCAATCAGCCCCAGCATTTT
j_call: TRBJ2-5; v_call: TRBV7-2; clone_size: NA; d_call: TRBD2; cdr3_aa: CASSGDYPSAQYF; cdr3_nt: TGTGCCAGCAGCGGGGACTACCCTTCGGCTCAGTACTTC
j_call: TRBJ2-7; v_call: TRBV21-1; clone_size: few; d_call: NA; cdr3_aa: CASSIRGYEQYF; cdr3_nt: TGTGCCAGCAGCATAAGGGGCTACGAGCAGTACTTC
j_call: TRBJ1-2; v_call: TRBV10-3; clone_size: NA; d_call: TRBD1; cdr3_aa: CAIRGGQFVYGYTF; cdr3_nt: TGTGCCATCAGGGGGGGACAGTTCGTTTATGGCTACACCTTC
j_call: TRBJ2-1; v_call: TRBV27; clone_size: once; d_call: TRBD1; cdr3_aa: CASSSVAGGDEQFF; cdr3_nt: TGTGCCAGCAGTTCTGTGGCAGGGGGCGATGAGCAGTTCTTC
j_call: TRBJ2-7; v_call: TRBV2; clone_size: few; d_call: NA; cdr3_aa: CASSASQGRQYF; cdr3_nt: TGTGCCAGCAGCGCCTCACAGGGACGGCAGTACTTC
j_call: TRBJ1-1; v_call: TRBV5-1; clone_size: NA; d_call: TRBD1; cdr3_aa: CASSSAGGTEAFF; cdr3_nt: TGCGCCAGCAGCTCGGCAGGGGGGACTGAAGCTTTCTTT
j_call: TRBJ1-5; v_call: TRBV2; clone_size: NA; d_call: NA; cdr3_aa: CASSGGIGLARGSNQPQHF; cdr3_nt: TGTGCCAGCAGTGGCGGAATAGGACTCGCCCGGGGGAGCAATCAGCCCCAGCATTTT